This T cell receptor (beta chain) stems from a study of cytomegalovirus exposure and HLA in healthy donors. Germline trimming cut 6 bases from V and 0 bases from J; bases unmatched to any gene: 6. The CDR3 length is 17 residues. CDR1 and CDR2 (germline): SGHRS, YFSETQ. It was with 60 Vbeta and 13 Jbeta primers that the PCR ran. Assay: immunoSEQ multiplex PCR; the TCRdb copy retains only in-frame clones and omits some. The profile covers more than 200,000 clones, with roughly 83% appearing a single time and roughly 1.3% taken by the ten largest. The sequence was collected from a girl aged 10 to 17 in good health and CMV-seronegative. Sequenced: PBMCs. V is TRBV5-1 and J is TRBJ2-1; 13 nucleotides match TRBD2. The CDR3 DNA reads as TGCGCCAGCACTCTAGGACTAGCGGGAGTCTCCTACAATGAGCAGTTCTTC. Protein product: CASTLGLAGVSYNEQFF.